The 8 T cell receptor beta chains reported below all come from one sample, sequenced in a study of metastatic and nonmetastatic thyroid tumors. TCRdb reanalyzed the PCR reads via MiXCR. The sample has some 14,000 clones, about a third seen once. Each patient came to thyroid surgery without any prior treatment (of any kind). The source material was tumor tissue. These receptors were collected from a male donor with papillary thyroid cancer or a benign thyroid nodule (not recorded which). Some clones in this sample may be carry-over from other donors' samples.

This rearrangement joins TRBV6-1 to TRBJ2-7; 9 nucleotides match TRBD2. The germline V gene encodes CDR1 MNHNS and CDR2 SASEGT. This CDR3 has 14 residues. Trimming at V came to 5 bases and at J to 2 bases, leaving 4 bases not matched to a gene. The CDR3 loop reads CASSRLAEPYEQYF. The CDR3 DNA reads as TGTGCCAGCAGTAGACTAGCGGAACCCTACGAGCAGTACTTC.

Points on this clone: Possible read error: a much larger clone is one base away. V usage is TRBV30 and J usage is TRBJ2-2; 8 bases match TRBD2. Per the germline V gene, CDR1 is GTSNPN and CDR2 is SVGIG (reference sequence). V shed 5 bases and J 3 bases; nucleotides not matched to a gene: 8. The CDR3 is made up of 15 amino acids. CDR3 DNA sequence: TGTGCCTGGCGGGGGGGGATGGTCGACACCGGGGAGCTGTTTTTT. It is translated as CAWRGGMVDTGELFF.

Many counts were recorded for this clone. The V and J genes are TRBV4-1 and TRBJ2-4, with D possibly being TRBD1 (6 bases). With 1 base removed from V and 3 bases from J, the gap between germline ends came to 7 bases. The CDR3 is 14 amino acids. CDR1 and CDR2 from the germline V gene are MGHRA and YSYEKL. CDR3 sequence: CASSQGTVKNIQYF. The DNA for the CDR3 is TGCGCCAGCAGCCAAGGGACAGTCAAAAACATTCAGTACTTC.

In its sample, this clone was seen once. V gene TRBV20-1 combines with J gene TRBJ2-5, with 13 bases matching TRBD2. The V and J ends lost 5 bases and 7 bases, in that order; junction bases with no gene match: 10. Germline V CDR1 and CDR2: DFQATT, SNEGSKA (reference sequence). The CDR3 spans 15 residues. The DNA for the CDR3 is TGCAGTGCTGAGGGTATACTAGCGGGAGGGGTGACCCAGTACTTC. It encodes CSAEGILAGGVTQYF.

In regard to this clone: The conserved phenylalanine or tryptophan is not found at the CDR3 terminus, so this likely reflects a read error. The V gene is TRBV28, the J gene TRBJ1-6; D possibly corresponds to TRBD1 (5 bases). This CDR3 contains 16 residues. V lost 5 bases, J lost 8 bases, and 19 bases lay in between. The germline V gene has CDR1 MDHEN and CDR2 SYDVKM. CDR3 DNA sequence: TGTGCCAGCAGTCGGGCCCCAGGGCTGGTCTATTCACCCCTCCACTTA. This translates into CASSRAPGLVYSPLHL.

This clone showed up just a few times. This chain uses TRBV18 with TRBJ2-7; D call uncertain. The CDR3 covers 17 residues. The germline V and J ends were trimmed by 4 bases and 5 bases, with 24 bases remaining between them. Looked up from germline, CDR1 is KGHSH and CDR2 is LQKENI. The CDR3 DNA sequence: TGTGCCAGCTCACTTCAAAACAGTCCAAGAGCCATTAACGAGCAGTACTTC. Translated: CASSLQNSPRAINEQYF.

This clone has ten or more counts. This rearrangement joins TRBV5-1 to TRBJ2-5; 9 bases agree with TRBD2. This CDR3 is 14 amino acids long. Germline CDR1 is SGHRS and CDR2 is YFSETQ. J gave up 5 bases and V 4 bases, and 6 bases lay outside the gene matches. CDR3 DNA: TGCGCCAGCAGCGATAGCGGGAGCGGGGAGACCCAGTACTTC. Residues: CASSDSGSGETQYF. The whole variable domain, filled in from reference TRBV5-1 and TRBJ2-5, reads KAGVTQTPRYLIKTRGQQVTLSCSPISGHRSVSWYQQTPGQGLQFLFEYFSETQRNKGNFPGRFSGRQFSNSRSEMNVSTLELGDSALYLCASSDSGSGETQYFGPGTRLLVL.

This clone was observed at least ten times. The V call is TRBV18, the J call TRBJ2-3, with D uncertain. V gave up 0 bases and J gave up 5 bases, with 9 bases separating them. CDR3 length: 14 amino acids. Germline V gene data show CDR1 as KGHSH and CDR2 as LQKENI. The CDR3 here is CASSPPVKGDTQYF. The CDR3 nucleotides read TGTGCCAGCTCACCACCCGTAAAGGGAGATACGCAGTATTTT.